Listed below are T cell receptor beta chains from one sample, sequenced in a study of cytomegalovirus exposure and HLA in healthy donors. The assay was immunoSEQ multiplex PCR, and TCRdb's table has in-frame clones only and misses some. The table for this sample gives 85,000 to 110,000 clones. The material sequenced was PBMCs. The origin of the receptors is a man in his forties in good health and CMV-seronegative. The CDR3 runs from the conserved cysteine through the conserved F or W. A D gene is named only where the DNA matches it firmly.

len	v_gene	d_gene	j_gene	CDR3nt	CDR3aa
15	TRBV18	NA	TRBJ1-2	TGTGCCAGCTCACCACTCACAGGGATGGCCTATGGCTACACCTTC	CASSPLTGMAYGYTF
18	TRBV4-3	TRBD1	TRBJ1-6	TGCGCCAGCAGCCAAGATTTATTGGGACAGAGCTCGAATTCACCCCTCCACTTT	CASSQDLLGQSSNSPLHF
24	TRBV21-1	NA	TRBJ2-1	TGTGCCAGCAGCAAAAAATCCCAGCCGGCGGGACAGGGGCTTTTCCCTCCGTCCTACAATGAGCAGTTCTTC	CASSKKSQPAGQGLFPPSYNEQFF
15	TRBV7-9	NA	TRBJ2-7	TGTGCCAGCAGTCTAGGAGGGTGGGGGTCCTCCGAGCAGTACTTC	CASSLGGWGSSEQYF
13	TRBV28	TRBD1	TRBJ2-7	TGTGCCAGCATAGACAGGGGGCGCGCCGAGCAGTACTTC	CASIDRGRAEQYF
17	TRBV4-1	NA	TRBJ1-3	TGCGCCAGCAGCCAAGATCCCTGGGTAGGGGCTGGAAACACCATATATTTT	CASSQDPWVGAGNTIYF
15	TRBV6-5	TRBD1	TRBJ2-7	TGTGCCAGCAAAGTGGCCGGGACAGGGGGGGGCGAGCAGTACTTC	CASKVAGTGGGEQYF
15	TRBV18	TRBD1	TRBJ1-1	TGTGCCAGCTCACATCCCCTGGACAGGGACACTGAAGCTTTCTTT	CASSHPLDRDTEAFF
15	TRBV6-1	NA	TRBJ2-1	TGTGCCAGCACGGAAATAGCCCTCTCCTACAATGAGCAGTTCTTC	CASTEIALSYNEQFF
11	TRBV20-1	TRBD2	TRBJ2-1	TGCAGTGCGGGGGGGGAGGGTTCTCAGTTCTTC	CSAGGEGSQFF
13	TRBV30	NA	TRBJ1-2	TGTGCCTGGAGCGCGACCGGGACACTAATCGGCACCTTC	CAWSATGTLIGTF
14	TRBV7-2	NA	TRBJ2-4	TGTGCCAGCAGCGCTACGCTAGCCAAAAACATTCAGTACTTC	CASSATLAKNIQYF
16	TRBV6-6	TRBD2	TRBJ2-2	TGTGCCAGCAGTTACGGACTAGCGGGAGGGCCCGGGGAGCTGTTTTTT	CASSYGLAGGPGELFF
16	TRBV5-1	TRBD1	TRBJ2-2	TGCGCCAGCAGCTTGGTAGGCACAGGGGACACCGGGGAGCTGTTTTTT	CASSLVGTGDTGELFF
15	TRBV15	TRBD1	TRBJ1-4	TGTGCCACCAGCATCGACAGGGGGCAGGGTGAAAAACTGTTTTTT	CATSIDRGQGEKLFF
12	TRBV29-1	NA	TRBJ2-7	TGCAGCGTTGCCGGAGCGGAGTACGAGCAGTACTTC	CSVAGAEYEQYF
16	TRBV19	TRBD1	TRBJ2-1	TGTGCCAGTAGTATAGGGGGCAGGGGGAAGGGGATGGAGCAGTTCTTC	CASSIGGRGKGMEQFF
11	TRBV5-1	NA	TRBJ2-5	TGCGCCAGCAGCTTGCGAGAGACCCAGTACTTC	CASSLRETQYF
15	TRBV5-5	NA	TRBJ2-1	TGTGCCAGCAGCTTGGTACCGGGTCGCTACAATGAGCAGTTCTTC	CASSLVPGRYNEQFF
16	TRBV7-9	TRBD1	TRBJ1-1	TGTGCCAGCAGTTCCCAGGACAGGGGGCGCCACACTGAAGCTTTCTTT	CASSSQDRGRHTEAFF
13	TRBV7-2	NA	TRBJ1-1	TGTGCCAGCAGCTCCGGGGGGGGCACTGAAGCTTTCTTT	CASSSGGGTEAFF
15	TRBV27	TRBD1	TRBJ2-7	TGTGCCACCAAAGGACAGGGCCTTTCGGCCTACGAGCAGTACTTC	CATKGQGLSAYEQYF
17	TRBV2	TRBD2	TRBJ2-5	TGTGCCAGCAGTACCCCGACTAGCGGGGGGCCACAAGAGACCCAGTACTTC	CASSTPTSGGPQETQYF
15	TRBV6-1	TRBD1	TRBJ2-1	TGTGCCAGCAGTGTTCCGGGACAGGGGGTAAATGAGCAGTTCTTC	CASSVPGQGVNEQFF
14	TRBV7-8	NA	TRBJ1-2	TGTGCCAGCAGCTTAGGGTTAGCTAACTATGGCTACACCTTC	CASSLGLANYGYTF
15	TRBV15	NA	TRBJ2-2	TGTGCCACCAGCAGAGACAGTGGGAACACCGGGGAGCTGTTTTTT	CATSRDSGNTGELFF
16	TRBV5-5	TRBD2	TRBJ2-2	TGTGCCAGCAGCTTGCCCAGCGGGAGTTTTACCGGGGAGCTGTTTTTT	CASSLPSGSFTGELFF